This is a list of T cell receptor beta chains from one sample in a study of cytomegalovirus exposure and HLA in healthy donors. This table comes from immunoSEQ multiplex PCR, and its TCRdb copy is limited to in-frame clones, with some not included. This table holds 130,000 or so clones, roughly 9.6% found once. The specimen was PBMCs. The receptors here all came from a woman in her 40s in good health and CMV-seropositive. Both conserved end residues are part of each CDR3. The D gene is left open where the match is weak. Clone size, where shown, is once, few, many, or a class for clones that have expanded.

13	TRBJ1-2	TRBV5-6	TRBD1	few	TGTGCCAGCAGCAGGGACAGCGGCTATGGCTACACCTTC	CASSRDSGYGYTF
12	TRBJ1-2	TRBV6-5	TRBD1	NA	TGTGCCAGCAGTTCTACAGGGGTTGGCTACCCCTTC	CASSSTGVGYPF
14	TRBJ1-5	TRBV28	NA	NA	TGTGCCAGCAGTTTTGGGGGGGCCGGTCAGCCCCAGCATTTT	CASSFGGAGQPQHF
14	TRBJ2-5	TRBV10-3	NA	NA	TGTGCCATCAGTGGCGGGGCCCCGGGGGAGACCCAGTACTTC	CAISGGAPGETQYF
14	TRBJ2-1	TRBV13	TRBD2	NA	TGTGCCAGCACCGTAGCGGGAATCCACAATGAGCAGTTCTTC	CASTVAGIHNEQFF
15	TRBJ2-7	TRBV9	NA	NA	TGTGCCAGCAGCGTAGATCCGGACCCGGGATACGAGCAGTACTTC	CASSVDPDPGYEQYF
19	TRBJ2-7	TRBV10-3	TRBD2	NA	TGTGCCATCAGTGAGAGGGGGACTAGCCTTAGGGGGGAATTCTACGAGCAGTACTTC	CAISERGTSLRGEFYEQYF
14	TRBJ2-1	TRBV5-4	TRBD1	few	TGTGCCAGCAGCTCCCGGGACAGGGACAATGAGCAGTTCTTC	CASSSRDRDNEQFF
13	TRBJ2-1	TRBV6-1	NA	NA	TGTGCCAGCAGTGAAGTTACAGGGCTTGAGCAGTTCTTC	CASSEVTGLEQFF
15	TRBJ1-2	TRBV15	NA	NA	TGTGCCACCAGCAGAGATCGGGTCATCCCGGCAAGCTACACCTTC	CATSRDRVIPASYTF
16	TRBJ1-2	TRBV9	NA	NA	TGTGCCAGCAGCGTAGAGTTGACAGCGGGACTTGATGGCTACACCTTC	CASSVELTAGLDGYTF
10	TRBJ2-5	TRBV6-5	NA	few	TGTGCCACCCAACAAGAGACCCAGTACTTC	CATQQETQYF
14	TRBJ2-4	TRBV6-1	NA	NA	TGTGCCAGCAGTGAAGCACTAGCCAAAAACATTCAGTACTTC	CASSEALAKNIQYF
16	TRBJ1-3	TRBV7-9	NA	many	TGTGCCAGCAGCTTTCCCTTCACAGACTCTGGAAACACCATATATTTT	CASSFPFTDSGNTIYF
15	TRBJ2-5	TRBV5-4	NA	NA	TGTGCCAGCAGCTTCGAGCGGCAGCTTCAAGAGACCCAGTACTTC	CASSFERQLQETQYF
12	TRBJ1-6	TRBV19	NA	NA	TGTGCCAGTAGTAACGGGGATTCACCCCTCCACTTT	CASSNGDSPLHF
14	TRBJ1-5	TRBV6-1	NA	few	TGTGCCAGCAGTGGAGGGCAGGAAGCACAGCCCCAGCATTTT	CASSGGQEAQPQHF
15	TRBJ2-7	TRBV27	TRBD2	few	TGTGCCAGCAGTTTTGGGGGGGATTCTTTCAACGAGCAGTACTTC	CASSFGGDSFNEQYF
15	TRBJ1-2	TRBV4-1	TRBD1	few	TGCGCCAGCAGCCAAACCGGGACAGGGTCCTATGGCTACACCTTC	CASSQTGTGSYGYTF
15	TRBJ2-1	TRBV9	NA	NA	TGTGCCAGCAGCGTAGGCCCGGGAGTTTACAATGAGCAGTTCTTC	CASSVGPGVYNEQFF
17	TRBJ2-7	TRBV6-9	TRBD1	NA	TGTGCCAGCAGTTATAGTAAGGCGGCACAGGGGTCCTACGAGCAGTACTTC	CASSYSKAAQGSYEQYF
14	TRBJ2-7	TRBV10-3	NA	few	TGTGCCATCAGTGAACGTCAGGTACCCTACGAGCAGTACTTC	CAISERQVPYEQYF
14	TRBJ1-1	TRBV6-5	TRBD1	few	TGTGCCAGCATCCTGGACAGGGTGAACACTGAAGCTTTCTTT	CASILDRVNTEAFF
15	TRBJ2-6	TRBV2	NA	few	TGTGCCAGCAGTGATTGGAGCTCTGGGGCCAACGTCCTGACTTTC	CASSDWSSGANVLTF
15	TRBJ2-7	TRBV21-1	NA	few	TGTGCCAGCAGCAAAGGGGTCCAGGGCTTCTACGAGCAGTACTTC	CASSKGVQGFYEQYF
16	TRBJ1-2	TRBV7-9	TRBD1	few	TGTGCCAGCAGCTTACCGCCGGGACAGGGAGACTATGGCTACACCTTC	CASSLPPGQGDYGYTF